The 27 T cell receptor delta chains reported below all come from one sample, sequenced in a study of γδ T cells in repeated Plasmodium falciparum infection (dated by TCRdb to the early 2020s). For bulk TCR repertoire analysis, Vgamma9/Vdelta2+ and Vdelta2-negative gammadelta T cell populations were isolated by flow sorting from peripheral blood mononuclear cells. Library preparation employed multiplex PCR. Sequenced using an Illumina MiSeq. TCRdb reprocessed the public reads with the caller CATT; rows with the same DNA were merged afterwards. Across this sample there are roughly 93,000 delta-chain clones, with more than 1.4% seen only once. Clones ranked in the top ten supply under 9.5% of the sample. The sample comprised gamma-delta T cells from blood. The receptors shown here come from a pool of human donors (malaria-infected and uninfected, not separated).

This clone was detected ten times or more. This probably arose from a read error, given a far larger clone one base away. Different DNA sequences within this sample yield the same CDR3. The chain combines TRDV2 with TRDJ1, with 9 bases aligning to TRDD3. This CDR3 comprises 16 residues. CDR1 GEAIGNYY and CDR2 EKD come from the germline V gene. The J segment lost 0 bases and the V segment lost 1 base, leaving 5 bases of the junction unmatched. CDR3 DNA sequence: TGTGCCTGTGACACACTGGGGGAGAAGTACACCGATAAACTCATCTTT. The encoded protein is CACDTLGEKYTDKLIF.

This clone was picked up a small number of times. The mismatch at residue 9 between this DNA's translation and the TCRdb protein of a much larger clone likely reflects a read error; the protein shown is translated from the DNA. V gene TRDV2 combines with J gene TRDJ1, with 10 positions matching TRDD3. Germline V gene data show CDR1 as GEAIGNYY and CDR2 as EKD. V was pared by 3 bases and J by 4 bases, with 7 bases of the junction left unmatched. This CDR3 is 15 amino acids long. CDR3 DNA sequence: TGTGCCTGTGACCAACTGGGGGATCCCCGCGATAAACTCATCTTT. The encoded protein is CACDQLGDPRDKLIF.

Notes on this clone: A read error likely explains why the TCRdb protein, taken from a much larger clone, differs from this DNA's translation at residue 5; the protein shown is translated from the DNA. V and J are TRDV3 and TRDJ1; D may be TRDD3 (5 bases). The V gene's germline CDR1 is TVYSNPD and CDR2 GDNSRS (reference sequence). V lost 2 bases to trimming and J lost 2 bases, with 12 bases between them. The CDR3 length is 13 residues. CDR3 in amino acids: CAFVPGVTDKLIF. The CDR3 DNA follows: TGTGCCTTTGTACCGGGGGTTACCGATAAACTCATCTTT.

There are a few counts of this clone. TCRdb records a much larger clone's protein for this DNA, with a difference at residue 6 that likely arises from a read error; the protein given is the translation of the DNA. The rearrangement uses TRDV1 and TRDJ1; TRDD3 agrees at 13 bases. Assignment of the J gene here rests on matching the DNA to germline, because TCRdb gives none. Per germline, CDR1 TSWWSYY and CDR2 QGS. The V and J ends lost 2 bases and 0 bases, in that order; junction bases with no gene match: 27. CDR3 size: 25 residues. The CDR3 sequence is CALGESHRLPVRTGGYAGYTDKLIF. The CDR3 DNA reads as TGTGCTCTTGGGGAATCCCACAGGCTTCCTGTACGTACTGGGGGATACGCCGGGTACACCGATAAACTCATCTTT.

Only a few counts were recorded for this clone. A single base is all that separates this from a far larger clone, so a read error is likely. This sample includes further DNA sequences coding for the same CDR3. The V call is TRDV1, the J call TRDJ1; tentative D call: TRDD3 (6 bases). The J gene, missing from TCRdb, was assigned here through DNA to germline matching. The CDR3 has 16 amino acids. Trimming removed 9 bases at V and 4 bases at J, with 24 bases between. Germline V gene data show CDR1 as TSWWSYY and CDR2 as QGS. The CDR3 loop is CALGIRPVRNGDKLIF. The CDR3 nucleotides read TGTGCTCTCGGGATAAGACCCGTTAGGAACGGCGATAAACTCATCTTT.

This clone was found a few times. This probably arose from a read error, given a far larger clone one base away. Different DNA sequences within this sample yield the same CDR3. CDR3 residues: CACDVLGGPTAQLFF. Here the CDR3 DNA reads TGTGCCTGTGACGTACTGGGGGGTCCGACGGCACAACTCTTCTTT. The chain carries TRDV2 and TRDJ2, with 8 bases aligning to TRDD3. As TCRdb names no J gene, one was assigned here on the basis of a DNA match to germline. Trimming removed 3 bases from V and 8 bases from J; junction bases left unmatched: 10. This CDR3 contains 15 residues. Germline V gene lookup returns CDR1 GEAIGNYY and CDR2 EKD.

Concerning this clone: This DNA translates differently at residue 8 from the TCRdb protein, which is that of a much larger clone; a read error is likely, and the protein shown is the DNA's own translation. The chain recombines TRDV2 with TRDJ1, with TRDD3 matching over 7 bases. The J gene was missing in TCRdb and was found by matching the end of the DNA to germline. From germline, CDR1 is GEAIGNYY and CDR2 EKD. V was pared by 3 bases and J by 0 bases, with 18 bases of the junction left unmatched. This CDR3 region has 19 residues. The DNA for the CDR3 is TGTGCCTGTGACGATTTACTGGAGGATACGCCCGCGTACACCGATAAACTCATCTTT. This encodes CACDDLLEDTPAYTDKLIF.

Only a few counts were recorded for this clone. TCRdb's entry gives the protein of a much larger clone, which mismatches this DNA's translation at residue 3, likely from a read error; the protein reported here is translated from the DNA. The chain uses TRDV3 and TRDJ1; D possibly uses TRDD2 or TRDD3 (5 bases each). TCRdb is silent on the J gene; assignment here came from matching the DNA to germline. V was shortened by 5 bases and J by 2 bases, with 24 bases between the two germline ends. This CDR3 has 16 residues. The germline gives CDR1 TVYSNPD, CDR2 GDNSRS (reference sequence). CDR3 in amino acids: CALTPGGLRHTDKLIF. DNA of the CDR3: TGTGCCCTTACCCCAGGGGGCCTTCGGCATACCGATAAACTCATCTTT.

In regard to this clone: For this DNA, TCRdb reports the protein of a much larger clone, which diverges at residue 23, most likely from a read error; the protein presented here is translated directly from the DNA. The gene calls are TRDV1 and TRDJ3; TRDD3 might be the D (6 bases). As TCRdb names no J gene, one was assigned here on the basis of a DNA match to germline. The germline CDR1 and CDR2 sequences are TSWWSYY and QGS. There are 28 residues in the CDR3. The CDR3 region is CALGELVGPLQSYWDRPKSPWDARQMFF. The CDR3 nucleotides are TGTGCTCTTGGGGAACTAGTGGGACCTCTACAATCGTACTGGGATAGGCCGAAGAGCCCCTGGGACGCCCGACAGATGTTTTTC.

On this clone: TCRdb shows a much larger clone's protein in place of this DNA's translation, and the two differ at residue 11, likely through a read error; the protein shown is translated from the DNA. This chain uses TRDV2 with TRDJ1; D ambiguous. The J gene, left out of TCRdb, was set here by checking the DNA against germline. This CDR3 is built from 18 residues. Germline V gene data show CDR1 as GEAIGNYY and CDR2 as EKD. V lost 0 bases, J lost 0 bases, and 19 bases lay in between. The CDR3 DNA reads TGTGCCTGTGACACCGTATCGACTCTCCTGGAGGACACCGATAAACTCATCTTT. Amino acid sequence: CACDTVSTLLEDTDKLIF.

This clone has just a few counts. The V call is TRAV38-2/DV8, the J call TRDJ1; 8 bases are shared with TRDD3. No J gene was available from TCRdb, and it was assigned here by a germline match of the DNA. Per the germline V gene, CDR1 is TSESDYY and CDR2 is QEAYKQQN. The CDR3 totals 15 residues. CDR3 sequence reads: CAVPGAKGYGDKLIF. For the CDR3, the DNA is TGTGCCGTGCCCGGTGCTAAGGGATACGGAGATAAACTCATCTTT.

In this sample, this clone turned up many times. A far bigger clonotype differs at one base, so this is likely a read error. The rearrangement joins TRDV2 to TRDJ1, with 8 bases matching TRDD3. Germline lookup yields CDR1 GEAIGNYY and CDR2 EKD. This CDR3 has 17 residues. Trimming cost V 3 bases and J 0 bases; bases outside gene matches: 11. CDR3 region: CACDALQGIPYTDKLIF. CDR3 coding DNA: TGTGCCTGTGACGCCCTCCAGGGGATACCTTACACCGATAAACTCATCTTT.

Note on this clone: The protein recorded in TCRdb matches a much larger clone and deviates from this DNA's translation at residue 3, suggesting a read error; the protein here is obtained by translating the DNA. The chain employs TRDV2 and TRDJ1; tentative D call: TRDD3 (6 bases). TCRdb leaves out the J gene; it was filled in here by matching the DNA to germline. The length of the CDR3 is 14 residues. CDR1 GEAIGNYY and CDR2 EKD come from the germline V gene. CDR3 loop: CARDPWGVTDKLIF. The CDR3 DNA reads TGTGCCCGTGACCCATGGGGGGTCACCGATAAACTCATCTTT.

This clone was found a few times. A far larger clone is off by one base, so a read error is likely. In the same sample, other DNA sequences code for this CDR3. The chain employs TRDV1 and TRDJ2; 12 nucleotides align to TRDD3. There are 24 residues in the CDR3. Germline lookup yields CDR1 TSWWSYY and CDR2 QGS. The J segment lost 17 bases and the V segment lost 2 bases, leaving 39 bases of the junction unmatched. CDR3 residues: CALGENERFPHQYWGIPVTAQLFF. CDR3 bases: TGTGCTCTTGGGGAAAATGAAAGGTTTCCCCATCAGTACTGGGGGATACCTGTGACAGCACAGCTTTTCTTT.

As for this clone: TCRdb pairs this DNA with a much larger clone's protein that differs at residue 9, likely a read error; the protein shown was translated from the DNA. The gene calls are TRDV1 and TRDJ1; 11 bases fit TRDD3. This CDR3 is built from 21 residues. Trimming took 2 bases from V and 3 from J; bases not matched to a gene: 20. Germline V gives CDR1 TSWWSYY, CDR2 QGS. CDR3: CALGETPTSALTGGYSDKLIF. The CDR3 DNA follows: TGTGCTCTTGGGGAAACCCCTACGTCGGCCCTTACTGGGGGATATTCCGATAAACTCATCTTT.

This clone was observed many times. The CDR3 DNA follows: TGTGCCTGTGACACCGCCGGGATACGCGCCTGGGACACCCGACAGATGTTTTTC. Translating gives CACDTAGIRAWDTRQMFF. The rearrangement joins TRDV2 to TRDJ3; 8 positions match TRDD3. The CDR3 sequence is 18 residues long. Per germline, CDR1 GEAIGNYY and CDR2 EKD. Trimming at V came to 0 bases and at J to 2 bases, leaving 5 bases not matched to a gene.

About this clone itself: A far bigger clonotype differs at one base, so this is likely a read error. Other DNA sequences within the sample encode an identical CDR3. Here the CDR3 reads CALGAYTDKLIF. The CDR3 bases are TGTGCTCTTGGGGCTTACACCGATAAGCTCATCTTT. The chain joins TRDV1 to TRDJ1; D unresolved. This CDR3 spans 12 amino acids. Germline V gives CDR1 TSWWSYY, CDR2 QGS.

This clone was seen many times. The chain couples TRDV1 to TRDJ3; perhaps TRDD2 as D (5 bases). The CDR3 is 24 amino acids. V was cut by 2 bases and J by 0 bases, with 29 bases left in between. Looked up from germline, CDR1 is TSWWSYY and CDR2 is QGS. The CDR3 spells CALGEGSPYATLPPPSWDTRQMFF. Here the CDR3 DNA reads TGTGCTCTTGGGGAAGGGTCTCCCTACGCCACTCTTCCACCGCCCTCCTGGGACACCCGACAGATGTTTTTC.

This clone was counted a few times. This DNA's translation and the protein TCRdb lists, from a much larger clone, do not match at residue 13, likely due to a read error; the protein shown is translated from the DNA. The gene calls are TRDV2 and TRDJ1; 11 bases line up with TRDD3. From germline, CDR1 is GEAIGNYY and CDR2 EKD. The CDR3 totals 19 residues. V shed 0 bases and J 1 base; nucleotides not matched to a gene: 12. Written as DNA, the CDR3 is TGTGCCTGTGACACCGTTGGGGGATACGCTGCACCGTGCACCGATAAACTCATCTTT. Its translation: CACDTVGGYAAPCTDKLIF.

This clone was observed many times. The rearrangement links TRDV1 to TRDJ1, with 11 bases fitting TRDD3. The CDR3 runs to 22 residues. Per germline, CDR1 TSWWSYY and CDR2 QGS. Unmatched junction bases numbered 20, after V lost 1 base and J lost 1 base. Here the CDR3 reads CALGEPSSISFWGIRGTDKLIF. As DNA, the CDR3 is TGTGCTCTTGGGGAACCTTCGTCCATTTCTTTTTGGGGGATACGGGGCACCGATAAACTCATCTTT.

Comments on this clone: TCRdb's protein for this DNA is that of a much larger clone and differs from the translation at residue 5, likely a read error; the protein shown is the DNA translation. J is TRDJ1 and V is TRDV1; TRDD3 is a possible D gene (5 bases). Since TCRdb gives no J gene, matching the DNA to germline was used here to assign it. With 4 bases removed from V and 0 bases from J, the gap between germline ends came to 36 bases. Germline V gene data show CDR1 as TSWWSYY and CDR2 as QGS. The CDR3 contains 23 residues. CDR3 bases: TGTGCTCTTGGGGGACTGTGGGGTGGTCCCGTAATCAGAGGTCAGGGGGACACCGATAAACTCATCTTT. It translates to CALGGLWGGPVIRGQGDTDKLIF.

On this clone: TCRdb attributes to this sequence the protein of a much larger clone, which differs from the DNA translation at residue 10; a read error is likely, and the protein displayed is translated from the DNA. CDR3 protein: CACDTLNPTGRYTDKLIF. The CDR3 nucleotides are TGTGCCTGTGACACCTTAAACCCGACAGGTCGGTACACCGATAAACTCATCTTT. This chain uses TRDV2 with TRDJ1; D remains unclear. The V gene lost 0 bases and the J gene lost 0 bases, with 19 bases spanning the gap. The germline V gene encodes CDR1 GEAIGNYY and CDR2 EKD. This CDR3 is 18 amino acids long.

Only a few counts were recorded for this clone. The TCRdb protein, from a much larger clone, departs from this DNA's translation at residue 5, likely by read error; the protein shown derives from the DNA. The chain combines TRDV2 with TRDJ1; D gene unclear. The length of the CDR3 is 14 residues. Germline V lookup: CDR1 GEAIGNYY, CDR2 EKD. Trimming took off 3 bases at V and 0 bases at J, with 10 bases between the two ends. CDR3 in amino acids: CACDAGRYTDKLIF. CDR3 coding DNA: TGTGCCTGTGACGCCGGGCGCTACACCGATAAACTCATCTTT.

In this sample, this clone turned up many times. The translation of this DNA and the TCRdb protein of a much larger clone differ at residue 16, probably owing to a read error; the protein shown here is translated from the DNA. This chain links TRDV1 with TRDJ1, with D possibly matching TRDD2 (9 bases). The J gene, absent from TCRdb, was called here by matching the DNA to germline. The CDR3 is 20 amino acids. The germline CDR1 and CDR2 sequences are TSWWSYY and QGS. In nucleotides, the CDR3 is TGTGCTCTTGGGGTATCCTTCCTACCGTACTGGGGGGAGTACACCAATAAACTCATCTTT. Translation gives CALGVSFLPYWGEYTNKLIF.

About this clone itself: One base separates it from a far larger clone, so it is likely a read error. Other DNA sequences of this sample code for an identical CDR3. This chain links TRDV1 with TRDJ1, with a tentative D call TRDD2 (5 bases). The CDR3 spans 16 residues. The germline V gene encodes CDR1 TSWWSYY and CDR2 QGS. Here the CDR3 DNA reads TGTGCTCTTGGGGCTTCCGATGCTGAGACAACCGATAAGCTCATCTTT. This sequence encodes CALGASDAETTDKLIF.

As concerns this clone: The protein TCRdb lists belongs to a much larger clone and differs from this DNA's translation at residue 18, which points to a read error; the protein shown is made from the DNA. The V segment is TRDV1, and no J call was made. Germline loops: CDR1 TSWWSYY, CDR2 QGS. The CDR3 has 19 residues. CDR3 region: CALEIYLRIPVGPTDKLTF. In DNA form, the CDR3 reads TGTGCTCTTGAGATATACCTACGTATACCAGTGGGACCCACCGATAAACTCACCTTT.

A remark on this clone: With only one base between it and a far larger clone, this is likely a read error. Different DNA sequences within this sample yield the same CDR3. CDR3 nucleotides: TGTGCCTGTGACACCGGGGACCCCTGGGACACTCGACAGATGTTTTTC. Protein sequence: CACDTGDPWDTRQMFF. The J gene is TRDJ3, the V gene TRDV2; possible D gene TRDD3, 5 bases. No J segment appears in TCRdb, so it was assigned here by matching the sequence to germline. Germline CDR1 and CDR2: GEAIGNYY and EKD. The CDR3 totals 16 residues.